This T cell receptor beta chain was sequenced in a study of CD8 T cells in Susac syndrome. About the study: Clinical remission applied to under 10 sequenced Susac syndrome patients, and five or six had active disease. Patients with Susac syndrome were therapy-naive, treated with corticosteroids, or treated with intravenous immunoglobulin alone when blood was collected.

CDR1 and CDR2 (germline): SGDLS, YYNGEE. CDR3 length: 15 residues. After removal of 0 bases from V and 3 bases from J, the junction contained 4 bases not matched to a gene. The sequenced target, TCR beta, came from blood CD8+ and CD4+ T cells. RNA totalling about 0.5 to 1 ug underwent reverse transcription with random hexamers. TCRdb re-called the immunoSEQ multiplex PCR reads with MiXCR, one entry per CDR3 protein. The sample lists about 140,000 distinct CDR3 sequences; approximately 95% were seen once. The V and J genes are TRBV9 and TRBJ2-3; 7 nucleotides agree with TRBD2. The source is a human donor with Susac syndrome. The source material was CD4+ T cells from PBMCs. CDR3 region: CASSVDGGGTDTQYF. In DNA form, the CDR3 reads TGTGCCAGCAGCGTAGATGGGGGGGGGACAGATACGCAGTATTTT.